These T cell receptor beta chains were read from a single sample in a study of Graves' ophthalmopathy and Graves' hyperthyroidism. One entry per CDR3 protein, called by TCRdb with MiXCR from the multiplex PCR reads. The top ten hold roughly 3% of the sample, which has about 420,000 distinct CDR3 sequences, around 21% seen once. The sequenced sample consisted of peripheral blood. These TCRs come from a young woman with stable Graves' hyperthyroidism. Both conserved end residues are part of each CDR3. D genes are given only for firm matches. Size values are once, few and many counts, or a class for expanded clones, and some rows have none.

J | V | D | size | DNA | CDR3
TRBJ1-1 | TRBV6-1 | . | few | TGTGCCAGCAGTGACGGAGCCATGAACACTGAAGCTTTCTTT | CASSDGAMNTEAFF
TRBJ2-5 | TRBV2 | . | many | TGTGCCAGCAGTGAAGGCCTTCGGGGGTTCCAAGAGACCCAGTACTTC | CASSEGLRGFQETQYF
TRBJ2-3 | TRBV6-1 | TRBD2 | few | TGTGCCAGCAACCGAGGACTAGCGGGACTAGATACGCAGTATTTT | CASNRGLAGLDTQYF
TRBJ1-1 | TRBV11-3 | . | many | TGTGCCAGCAGCTTAGTCGGCCTCCGGGAGGGGGACGCTGAAGCTTTCTTT | CASSLVGLREGDAEAFF
TRBJ1-5 | TRBV20-1 | . | many | TGCAGTGCTAGAGTCCCTAGCAATCAGCCCCAGCATTTT | CSARVPSNQPQHF
TRBJ2-5 | TRBV20-1 | . | many | TGCAGTGCTAGGGACGATAGCGGACTAATCCAAGAGACCCAGTACTTC | CSARDDSGLIQETQYF
TRBJ2-7 | TRBV28 | . | many | TGTGCCAGCAGCCTCGCCCTAGGGCAGCCTTTGTCCTACGAGCAGTACTTC | CASSLALGQPLSYEQYF
TRBJ2-2 | TRBV19 | . | many | TGTGCCAGTAGCATAACTAGGGCGAACACCGGGGAGCTGTTTTTT | CASSITRANTGELFF
TRBJ2-4 | TRBV7-2 | . | . | TGTGCCAGCAGCTTAGCTGTTTCCGGGAGCAACATTCAGTACTTC | CASSLAVSGSNIQYF
TRBJ2-1 | TRBV11-2 | . | . | TGTGCCAGCAGAACTCTCCAGCGTCTAGCGAGATCCTACAATGAGCAGTTCTTC | CASRTLQRLARSYNEQFF
TRBJ1-2 | TRBV4-1 | . | few | TGCGCCAGCAGCCAGGAGCTGGGATATGGCTACACCTTC | CASSQELGYGYTF
TRBJ2-2 | TRBV5-1 | . | few | TGCGCCAGCAGCTTGGACAGATCGACCGGGGAGCTGTTTTTT | CASSLDRSTGELFF
TRBJ1-1 | TRBV6-2/TRBV6-3 | . | . | TGTGCCAGCAGCCCCGGACGGTCCACTGAAGCTTTCTTT | CASSPGRSTEAFF
TRBJ2-7 | TRBV4-1 | . | many | TGCGCCAGCAGCCAAGTCGTTAGTAGCGTCTACGAGCAGTACTTC | CASSQVVSSVYEQYF
TRBJ1-2 | TRBV12-3/TRBV12-4 | . | few | TGTGCCAGCCGGTCCGGGACAAGCTATGGCTACACCTTC | CASRSGTSYGYTF
TRBJ2-7 | TRBV20-1 | TRBD2 | many | TGCAGTGCTAGGGGGACTATATACGAGCAGTACTTC | CSARGTIYEQYF
TRBJ1-3 | TRBV12-3/TRBV12-4 | . | many | TGTGCCAGCAGTTTATGGGGCCATGGAAACACCATATATTTT | CASSLWGHGNTIYF
TRBJ2-2 | TRBV12-3/TRBV12-4 | TRBD2 | many | TGTGCCAGCAGTCCGAGACTAGCGCCGACCGGGGAGCTGTTTTTT | CASSPRLAPTGELFF
TRBJ1-5 | TRBV6-1 | . | . | TGTGCCAGCAGTGCGGACGGGAGACCAAATCAGCCCCAGCATTTT | CASSADGRPNQPQHF
TRBJ2-2 | TRBV24-1 | TRBD1 | many | TGTGCCACCAGTGCCGGGACAGGGAACACCGGGGAGCTGTTTTTT | CATSAGTGNTGELFF
TRBJ2-7 | TRBV9 | TRBD2 | many | TGTGCCAGCAGCGTAGGTGGGAGGGCCTACGAGCAGTACTTC | CASSVGGRAYEQYF
TRBJ2-7 | TRBV5-1 | TRBD1 | many | TGCGCCAGCAGCCTGGACAGGGGGCTCTACGAGCAGTACTTC | CASSLDRGLYEQYF
TRBJ2-5 | TRBV20-1 | . | . | TGCAGTGCTAGAGTTGATTACGGGACCAGAGAGACCCAGTACTTC | CSARVDYGTRETQYF
TRBJ2-5 | TRBV19 | . | . | TGTGCCAGTAGTATGTCCGTGTACCAAGAGACCCAGTACTTC | CASSMSVYQETQYF
TRBJ2-7 | TRBV11-2 | . | . | TGTGCCAGCAGCAACACGGATATAGCGAGGAGCTCCTACGAGCAGTACTTC | CASSNTDIARSSYEQYF
TRBJ2-6 | TRBV6-1 | . | . | TGTGCCAGCAGTGAAGCATTGAGAGCCGGGGCCAACGTCCTGACTTTC | CASSEALRAGANVLTF
TRBJ1-1 | TRBV19 | . | many | TGTGCCAGTAGCGACAGGAGAAACACTGAAGCTTTCTTT | CASSDRRNTEAFF
TRBJ2-3 | TRBV6-5 | . | few | TGTGCCAGCAGTTACAGGACGGGCCCAGATACGCAGTATTTT | CASSYRTGPDTQYF
TRBJ2-2 | TRBV6-2/TRBV6-3 | . | many | TGTGCCAGCAGTTACCCTACAAGGGGATCAGCGAACACCGGGGAGCTGTTTTTT | CASSYPTRGSANTGELFF
TRBJ1-3 | TRBV2 | . | many | TGTGCCAGTAGTGGGGGCACTGGAAACACCATATATTTT | CASSGGTGNTIYF
TRBJ1-5 | TRBV6-5 | TRBD1 | many | TGTGCCAGCAGTTACTCGCGACAGGGTCATCAGCCCCAGCATTTT | CASSYSRQGHQPQHF
TRBJ2-5 | TRBV18 | . | many | TGTGCCAGCTCACCACAGTCTATAGGCCAAGAGACCCAGTACTTC | CASSPQSIGQETQYF
TRBJ1-5 | TRBV6-2/TRBV6-3 | TRBD1 | many | TGTGCCAGCAGTTACCTTAGACAGGGGGATCAGCCCCAGCATTTT | CASSYLRQGDQPQHF
TRBJ2-7 | TRBV12-3/TRBV12-4 | . | many | TGTGCCAGCAGTTTGAGTGGTCGGACTGCGCCCTCCTACGAGCAGTACTTC | CASSLSGRTAPSYEQYF
TRBJ1-1 | TRBV18 | . | many | TGTGCCAGCTCACCGGGGGCACAGGGACACACTGAAGCTTTCTTT | CASSPGAQGHTEAFF